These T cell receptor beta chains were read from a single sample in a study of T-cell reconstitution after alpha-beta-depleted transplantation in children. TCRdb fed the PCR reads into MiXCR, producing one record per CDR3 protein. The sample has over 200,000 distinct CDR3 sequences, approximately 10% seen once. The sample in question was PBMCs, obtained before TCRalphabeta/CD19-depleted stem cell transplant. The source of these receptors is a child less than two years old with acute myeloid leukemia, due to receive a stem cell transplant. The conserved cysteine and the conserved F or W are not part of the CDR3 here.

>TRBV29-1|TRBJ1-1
SVASQGSTEAF
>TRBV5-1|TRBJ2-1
ASSLMWGSGNEQF
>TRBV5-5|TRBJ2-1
ASSLNGGFNEQF
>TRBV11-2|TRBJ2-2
ASCPYGSGELF
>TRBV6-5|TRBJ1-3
ASSYSAGAGNTIY
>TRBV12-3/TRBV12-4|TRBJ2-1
ASSYARSSGWYNEQF
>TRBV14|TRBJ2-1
ASSQRDNEQF
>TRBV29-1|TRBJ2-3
SVLSGRSDTQY
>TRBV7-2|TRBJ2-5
ASSLGEETQY
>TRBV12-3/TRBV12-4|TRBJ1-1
ASSLVHRGEAF
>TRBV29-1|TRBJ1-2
SVDTGGEFGYT
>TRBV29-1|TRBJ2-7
SVDTASRGEQY
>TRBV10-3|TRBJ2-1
AAWSANEQF
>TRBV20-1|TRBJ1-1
SALRGMDTEAF
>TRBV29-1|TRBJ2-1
SVDRAYNEQF
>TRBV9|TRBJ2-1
ASSSRLVQSYNEQF